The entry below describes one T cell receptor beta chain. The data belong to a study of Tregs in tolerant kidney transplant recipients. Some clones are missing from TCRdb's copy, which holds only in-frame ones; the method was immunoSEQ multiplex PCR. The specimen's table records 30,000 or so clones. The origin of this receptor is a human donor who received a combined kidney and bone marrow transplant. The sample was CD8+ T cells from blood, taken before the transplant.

The CDR3: CSPIGVSGEQYF. The covered CDR3 bases are TGCAGCCCTATAGGAGTTTCGGGCGAG. This rearrangement joins TRBV29-1 to TRBJ2-7; D is uncertain. Read coverage stops 3 residues before the CDR3 terminus; the germline J gene supplies the remainder. CDR1 SQVTM and CDR2 ANQGSEA come from the germline V gene. This CDR3 contains 12 residues. With 8 bases removed from V and 6 bases from J, the gap between germline ends came to 17 bases.